These T cell receptor beta chains were read from a single sample in a study of blood T cell repertoires in COVID-19. Libraries were prepared by immunoSEQ multiplex PCR; TCRdb keeps only in-frame clonotypes and omits some of them. This sample has around 280,000 clones, with around 91% found just once. The sample taken for sequencing was PBMCs or T cells enriched from blood (not recorded which). Receptors were obtained from a woman aged 18-29 years with acute COVID-19. Each CDR3 is given with its conserved first and last residue. A D gene is named only where the DNA matches it firmly. Size is stated for part of the rows, as once, few or many counts, or as a class when the clone is expanded.

V	J	size	D	DNA	CDR3
TRBV7-9	TRBJ2-7	-	TRBD2	TGTGCCAGCAGCTTAATGACTAGCGGGGACGGGTACGAGCAGTACTTC	CASSLMTSGDGYEQYF
TRBV5-1	TRBJ2-7	-	-	TGCGCCAGCACCTCTTATGGCTCGGGGGAGCAGTACTTC	CASTSYGSGEQYF
TRBV13	TRBJ2-3	few	-	TGTGCCAGCAGCTTTTCTTTAGATACGCAGTATTTT	CASSFSLDTQYF
TRBV9	TRBJ2-6	-	TRBD2	TGTGCCAGCAGCGTAGTGCCCGGGGGGTCCTCTGGGGCCAACGTCCTGACTTTC	CASSVVPGGSSGANVLTF
TRBV7-7	TRBJ2-5	once	-	TGTGCTAGCAGCTTAGGGCTCGGTATGGGAGCTCGAGAGACCCAGTACTTC	CASSLGLGMGARETQYF
TRBV11-2	TRBJ2-7	-	-	TGTGCGAACGCGTGCCGCTCCCCTTCTTACGAGCAGTACTTC	CANACRSPSYEQYF
TRBV2	TRBJ2-1	-	TRBD2	TGTGCCAGCAGTCTCCTAGCGGGAGGGGGAAATGAGCAGTTCTTC	CASSLLAGGGNEQFF
TRBV27	TRBJ1-1	-	-	TGTGCCAGCAGCTGGACTATGAACACTGAAGCTTTCTTT	CASSWTMNTEAFF
TRBV27	TRBJ2-7	-	TRBD2	TGTGCCAGCAGTTTCGTTTCTAGCGGGGGCTCCTACGAGCAGTACTTC	CASSFVSSGGSYEQYF
TRBV3-1/TRBV3-2	TRBJ2-7	-	-	TGTGCCAGCAGCCCGTCCTTCGGAGGAATAAACCCCTACGAGCAGTACTTC	CASSPSFGGINPYEQYF
TRBV30	TRBJ2-3	-	TRBD2	TGTGCCTGGAGTCAAGCGGGAGGGCTGACAGATACGCAGTATTTT	CAWSQAGGLTDTQYF
TRBV5-1	TRBJ2-5	-	-	TGCGCCAGCAGCGACGCAGGGGGGAACTTAGAGACCCAGTACTTC	CASSDAGGNLETQYF
TRBV29-1	TRBJ2-2	-	-	TGCAGCGTTGATGGGGATCGGGGGTCGGAACGTCCCGGGGAGCTGTTTTTT	CSVDGDRGSERPGELFF
TRBV6-5	TRBJ2-5	-	TRBD1	TGTGCCAGCAGGCTCAGCAGGGGGCTTAGAGAGACCCAGTACTTC	CASRLSRGLRETQYF
TRBV5-1	TRBJ2-1	-	TRBD2	TGCGCCAGCAGCCCGGGACTAGATACCTACAATGAGCAGTTCTTC	CASSPGLDTYNEQFF
TRBV6-5	TRBJ2-7	-	-	TGTGCCAGCAGTTCTCCCTCGACAGTATCCTACGAGCAGTACTTC	CASSSPSTVSYEQYF